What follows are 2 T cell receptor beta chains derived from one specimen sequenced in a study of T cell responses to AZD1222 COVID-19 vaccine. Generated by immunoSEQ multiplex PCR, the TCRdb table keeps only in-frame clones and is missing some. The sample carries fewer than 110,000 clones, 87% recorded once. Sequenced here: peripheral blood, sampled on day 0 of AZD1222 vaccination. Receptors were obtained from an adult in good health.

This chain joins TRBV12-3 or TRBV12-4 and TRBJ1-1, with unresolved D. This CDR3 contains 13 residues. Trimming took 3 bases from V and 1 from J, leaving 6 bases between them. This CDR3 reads CASSFNPNTEAFF. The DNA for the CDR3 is TGTGCCAGCAGTTTTAATCCGAACACTGAAGCTTTCTTT.

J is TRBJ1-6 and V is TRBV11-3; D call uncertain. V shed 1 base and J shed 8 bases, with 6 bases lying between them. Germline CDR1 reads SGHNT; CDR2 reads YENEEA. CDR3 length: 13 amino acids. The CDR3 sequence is CASSLVGDSPLHF. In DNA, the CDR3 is TGTGCCAGCAGCTTAGTCGGGGATTCACCCCTCCACTTT.